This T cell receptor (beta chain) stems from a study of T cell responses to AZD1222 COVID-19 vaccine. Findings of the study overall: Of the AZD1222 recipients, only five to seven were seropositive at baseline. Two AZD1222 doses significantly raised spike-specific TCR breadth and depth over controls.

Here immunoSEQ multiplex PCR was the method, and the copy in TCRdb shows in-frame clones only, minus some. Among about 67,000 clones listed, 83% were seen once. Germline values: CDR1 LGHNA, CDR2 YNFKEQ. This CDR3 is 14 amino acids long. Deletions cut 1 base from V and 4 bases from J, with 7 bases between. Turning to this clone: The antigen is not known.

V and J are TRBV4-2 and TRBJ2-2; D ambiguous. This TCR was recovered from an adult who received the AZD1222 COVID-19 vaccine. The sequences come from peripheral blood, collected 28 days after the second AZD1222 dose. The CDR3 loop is CASSQGETTGELFF. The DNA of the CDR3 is TGTGCCAGCAGCCAAGGTGAGACCACCGGGGAGCTGTTTTTT.